The T cell receptor beta chain described here comes from a study of blood T cell repertoires in COVID-19. Across the study: Both acute and convalescent COVID-19 samples were obtained from the United States, Italy and Spain. T cells, B-cell-depleted T cells, or PBMCs provided the cDNA or gDNA that served as material.

CDR3 length equals 17 residues. Germline lookup yields CDR1 SGHTA and CDR2 FQGNSA. V shed 5 bases and J 0 bases; nucleotides not matched to a gene: 6. Original handling: Estimated nucleated cell counts came from reference gene primer amplification. Data came from immunoSEQ multiplex PCR; TCRdb stores just in-frame clones and leaves some out. The V and J calls and the clone size are those of that table, but D and trimming were determined from the DNA. The profile shows some 150,000 clones, roughly 88% of them singletons. J is TRBJ2-2 and V is TRBV7-2; 10 bases align to TRBD2. The specimen was peripheral blood. This clonotype originated in a woman in her sixties or seventies with acute or convalescent COVID-19. CDR3: CASSLEGLAANTGELFF. The CDR3 coding sequence is TGTGCCAGCAGCCTAGAAGGACTAGCGGCGAACACCGGGGAGCTGTTTTTT.